This T cell receptor (beta chain) is from a study of blood T cell repertoires in COVID-19. Overall study: Researchers got acute and convalescent COVID-19 samples from the United States, Italy and Spain.

Germline values: CDR1 WSHSY, CDR2 SAAADI. The CDR3 extends over 16 amino acids. V lost 2 bases to trimming and J lost 3 bases; unmatched junction nucleotides: 4. Those enrolled in Seattle joined during active infection and were followed longitudinally afterward. Methods used by the authors: Amplification with reference gene primers provided the estimates of nucleated cell counts. Clones were sequenced by immunoSEQ multiplex PCR, and TCRdb holds only the in-frame ones, with some missing. D and trimming come from the DNA, and the V and J calls and clone size come from that table. In the table there are 100,000 or so clones, approximately 86% of which are singletons.

The sequence was obtained from a woman between 45 and 60 years old with COVID-19, enrolled during active disease. The rearrangement uses TRBV10-2 and TRBJ1-4; TRBD1 matches at 9 bases. Source material: peripheral blood. Written as DNA, the CDR3 is TGCGCCAGCAGTGAGAGGGACAGGGTGCCTAATGAAAAACTGTTTTTT. The encoded protein is CASSERDRVPNEKLFF.